This T cell receptor (beta chain) stems from a study of glioma-infiltrating T cells (TCRdb year 2016). The study in broad terms: Sequencing of TCR alpha- and beta-chain repertoires was performed on glioma tissue, on non-neoplastic brain tissue, and on matched peripheral blood mononuclear cells. To measure how far tissue and blood T-cell populations diverged, each tissue-infiltrating repertoire was compared against the peripheral blood repertoire of the same patient. The paired cohort comprised three low-grade glioma patients, roughly 8 primary glioblastoma patients and three non-glioma patients contributing non-neoplastic brain tissue. What the research found in general, with its limitations: Group comparisons rested on small numbers: three non-neoplastic, three low-grade glioma and 7 or 8 glioblastoma patients. In non-neoplastic patients, VJ-independent divergence between tissue and blood fell below expectation, whereas in all gliomas, and especially in low-grade gliomas, the divergence rose above expectation. Only a very small number of CDR3 sequences turned up in both tissue and blood, a result put down to high CDR3 diversity combined with limited sampling.

The iRepertoire nested amplicon-rescue multiplex PCR (arm-PCR) platform was used to amplify TCR alpha and beta CDR3 regions from RNA. The input for one-step reverse transcription and amplification was about 85-400 ng of tissue mRNA or PBMC total RNA. Following bead purification, Illumina adapters were added by a secondary multiplex PCR, and libraries between 200 and 400 bp were gel-purified. Demultiplexing relied on internal 6-nucleotide barcodes carried by the libraries. Sequencing of the libraries was done on an Illumina MiSeq using 2x220 or 2x250 nucleotide paired-end reads. In the paper's pipeline: FLASH 1.2.11 was used to merge paired reads, and BWA-MEM then aligned the reads to the GRCh37 human genome before TRA and TRB reads were extracted. V and J assignment used an IMGT-derived reference of cassette sequences and CDR3 motifs that included pseudogenes. Reads were translated in three frames, and productive CDR3s were defined by a C…FGXG motif without stop codons. Unique combinations of V-J cassette pair and CDR3 amino acid sequence were defined as clonotypes. Hamming distance filtering was applied to reads, with thresholds set by the sequence error rate of each sample in mapped regions. The public reads were run again by TCRdb, first through fastp at Q25 and then through MiXCR, and only productive beta chains were kept. CDR3 protein duplicates are merged, each entry listing the most common genes and DNA. The V and J calls, along with clone size, are taken from TCRdb and not from the paper's own processing. The sample includes more than 85,000 distinct CDR3 sequences, with less than 30% observed a single time. The leading ten clones occupy about 30% of the sample.

Details on this clonotype: No cognate antigen has been identified for it. No much larger clone exists at a distance of one base, and base qualities are not known.

Between the V and J ends, shortened by 7 bases and 5 bases respectively, the junction contains 17 bases. Counted from cysteine to phenylalanine, this CDR3 has 13 amino acids. The entry retains the CDR3 DNA only, 39 bases that are in frame from base 1. The germline V gene specifies SQVTM as CDR1 and ANQGSEA as CDR2. The TCR was taken from a human donor with low-grade glioma or glioblastoma, undergoing nonglioma brain surgery, or in good health (not recorded which). The V and J genes are TRBV29-1 and TRBJ1-1, with a weak D call of TRBD1 (5 bases match). The material sequenced was glioma tissue, nonneoplastic brain tissue, or PBMCs (not recorded which). The DNA sequence is as follows: TGCAGCGCGGGGACGGGAACAAAGACTGAAGCTTTCTTT. Protein translation: CSAGTGTKTEAFF.